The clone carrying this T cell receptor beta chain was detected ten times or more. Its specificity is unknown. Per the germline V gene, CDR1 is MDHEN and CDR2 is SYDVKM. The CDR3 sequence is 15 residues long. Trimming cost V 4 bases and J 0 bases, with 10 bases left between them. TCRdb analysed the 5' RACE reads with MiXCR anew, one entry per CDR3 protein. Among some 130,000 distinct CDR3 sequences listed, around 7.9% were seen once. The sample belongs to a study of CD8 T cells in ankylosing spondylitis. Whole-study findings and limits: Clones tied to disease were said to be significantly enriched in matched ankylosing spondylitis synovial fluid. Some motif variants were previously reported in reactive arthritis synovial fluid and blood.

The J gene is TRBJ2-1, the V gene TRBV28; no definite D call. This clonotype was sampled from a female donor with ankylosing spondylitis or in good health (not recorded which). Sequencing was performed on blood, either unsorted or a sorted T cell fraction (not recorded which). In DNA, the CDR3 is TGTGCCAGCAGTTACATACTCCCCTCCTACAATGAGCAGTTCTTC. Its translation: CASSYILPSYNEQFF. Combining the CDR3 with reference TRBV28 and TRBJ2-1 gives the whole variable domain DVKVTQSSRYLVKRTGEKVFLECVQDMDHENMFWYRQDPGLGLRLIYFSYDVKMKEKGDIPEGYSVSREKKERFSLILESASTNQTSMYLCASSYILPSYNEQFFGPGTRLTVL.